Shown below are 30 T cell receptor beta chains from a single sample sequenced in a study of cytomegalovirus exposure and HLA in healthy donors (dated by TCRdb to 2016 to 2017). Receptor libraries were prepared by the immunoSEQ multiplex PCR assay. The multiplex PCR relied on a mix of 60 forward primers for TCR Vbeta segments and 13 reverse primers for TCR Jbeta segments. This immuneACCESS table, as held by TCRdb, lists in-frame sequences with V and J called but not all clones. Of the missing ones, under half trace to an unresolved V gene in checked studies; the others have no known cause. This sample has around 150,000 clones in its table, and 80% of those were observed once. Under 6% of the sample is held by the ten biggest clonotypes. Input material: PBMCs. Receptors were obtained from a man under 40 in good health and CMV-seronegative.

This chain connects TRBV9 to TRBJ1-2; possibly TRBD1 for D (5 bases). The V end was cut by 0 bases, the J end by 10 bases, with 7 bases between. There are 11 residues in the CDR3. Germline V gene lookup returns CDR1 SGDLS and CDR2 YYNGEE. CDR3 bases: TGTGCCAGCAGCGTAGACAGGACCTACACCTTC. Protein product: CASSVDRTYTF.

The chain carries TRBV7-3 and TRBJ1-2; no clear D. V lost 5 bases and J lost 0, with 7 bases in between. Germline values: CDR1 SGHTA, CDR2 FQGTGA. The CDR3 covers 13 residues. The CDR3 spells CASSRRPNYGYTF. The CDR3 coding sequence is TGTGCCAGCAGCCGGAGACCTAACTATGGCTACACCTTC.

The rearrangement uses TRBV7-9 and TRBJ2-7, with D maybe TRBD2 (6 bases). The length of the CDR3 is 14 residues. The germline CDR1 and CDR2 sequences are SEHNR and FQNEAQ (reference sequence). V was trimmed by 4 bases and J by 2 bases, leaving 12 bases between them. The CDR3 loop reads CASSYPGLTYEQYF. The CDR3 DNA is TGTGCCAGCAGCTATCCGGGACTGACCTACGAGCAGTACTTC.

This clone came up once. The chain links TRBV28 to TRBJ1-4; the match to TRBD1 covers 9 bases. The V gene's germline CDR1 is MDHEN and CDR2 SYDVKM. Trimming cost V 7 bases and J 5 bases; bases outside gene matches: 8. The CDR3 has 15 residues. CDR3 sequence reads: CASTSWDRVNEKLFF. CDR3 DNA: TGTGCCAGCACCTCCTGGGACAGGGTAAATGAAAAACTGTTTTTT.

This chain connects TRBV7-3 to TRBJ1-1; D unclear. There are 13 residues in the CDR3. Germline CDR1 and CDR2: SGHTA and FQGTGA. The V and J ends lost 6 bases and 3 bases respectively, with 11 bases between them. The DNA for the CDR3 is TGTGCCAGCAGGGAGGGTGGGCACACTGAAGCTTTCTTT. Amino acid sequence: CASREGGHTEAFF. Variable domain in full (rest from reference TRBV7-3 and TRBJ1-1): GAGVSQTPSNKVTEKGKYVELRCDPISGHTALYWYRQSLGQGPEFLIYFQGTGAADDSGLPNDRFFAVRPEGSVSTLKIQRTERGDSAVYLCASREGGHTEAFFGQGTRLTVV.

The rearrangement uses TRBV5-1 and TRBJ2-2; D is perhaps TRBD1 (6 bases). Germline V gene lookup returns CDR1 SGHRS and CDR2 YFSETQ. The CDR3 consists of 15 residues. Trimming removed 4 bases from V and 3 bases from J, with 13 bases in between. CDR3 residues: CASSLTGKYTGELFF. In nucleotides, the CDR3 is TGCGCCAGCAGCCTCACAGGGAAATACACCGGGGAGCTGTTTTTT.

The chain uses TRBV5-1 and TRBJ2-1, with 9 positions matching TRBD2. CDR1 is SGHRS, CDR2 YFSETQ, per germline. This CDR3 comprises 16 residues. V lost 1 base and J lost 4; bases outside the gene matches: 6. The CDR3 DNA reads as TGCGCCAGCAGCTTGTCCAGCGGGGGGACGTACAATGAGCAGTTCTTC. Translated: CASSLSSGGTYNEQFF.

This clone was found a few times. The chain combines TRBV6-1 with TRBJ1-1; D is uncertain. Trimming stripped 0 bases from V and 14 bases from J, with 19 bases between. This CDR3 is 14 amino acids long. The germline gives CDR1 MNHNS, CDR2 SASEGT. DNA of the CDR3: TGTGCCAGCAGTGAAGCGGGCGGAGGGCCCGCCGACTTCTTT. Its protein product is CASSEAGGGPADFF.

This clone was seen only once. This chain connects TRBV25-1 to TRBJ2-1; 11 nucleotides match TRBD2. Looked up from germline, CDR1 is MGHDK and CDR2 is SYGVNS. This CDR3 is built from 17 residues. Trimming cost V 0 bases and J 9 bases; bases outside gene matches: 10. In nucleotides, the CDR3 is TGTGCCAGCAGTGAATATTTGGCTAGCGGGAGGAAGGGTGAGCAGTTCTTC. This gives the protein CASSEYLASGRKGEQFF.

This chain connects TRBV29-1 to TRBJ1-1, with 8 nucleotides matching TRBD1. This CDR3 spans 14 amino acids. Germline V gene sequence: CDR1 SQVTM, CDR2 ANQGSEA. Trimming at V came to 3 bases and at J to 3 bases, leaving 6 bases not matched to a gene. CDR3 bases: TGCAGCGTTGAGGTGACAGGGGCCGACACTGAAGCTTTCTTT. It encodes CSVEVTGADTEAFF.

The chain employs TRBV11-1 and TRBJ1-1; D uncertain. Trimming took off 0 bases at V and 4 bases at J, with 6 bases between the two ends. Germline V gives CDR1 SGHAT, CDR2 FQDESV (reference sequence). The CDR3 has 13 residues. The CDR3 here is CASSLARPTEAFF. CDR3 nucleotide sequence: TGTGCCAGCAGCTTAGCGCGTCCCACTGAAGCTTTCTTT.

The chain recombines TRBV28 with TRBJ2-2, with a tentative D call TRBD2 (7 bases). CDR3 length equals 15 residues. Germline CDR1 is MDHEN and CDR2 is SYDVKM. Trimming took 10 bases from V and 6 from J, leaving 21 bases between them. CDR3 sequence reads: CATRGGGAGAGELFF. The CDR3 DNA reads TGTGCCACCAGAGGAGGGGGGGCCGGGGCCGGGGAGCTGTTTTTT.

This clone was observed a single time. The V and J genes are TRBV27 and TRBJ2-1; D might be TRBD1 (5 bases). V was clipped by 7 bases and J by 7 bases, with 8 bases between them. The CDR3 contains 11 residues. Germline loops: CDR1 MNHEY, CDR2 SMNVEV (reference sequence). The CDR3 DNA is TGTGCCAGCACTCAGGGAAATGAGCAGTTCTTC. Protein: CASTQGNEQFF.

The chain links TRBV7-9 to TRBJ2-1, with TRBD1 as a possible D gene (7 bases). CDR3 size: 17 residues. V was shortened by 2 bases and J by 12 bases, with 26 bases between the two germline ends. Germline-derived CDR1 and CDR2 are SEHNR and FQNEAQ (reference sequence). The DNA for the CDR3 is TGTGCCAGCAGCTTAAATCAGCTGGGACAGATTTTAGCGGCGCAGTTCTTC. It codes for CASSLNQLGQILAAQFF. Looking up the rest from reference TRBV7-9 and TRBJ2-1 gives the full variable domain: DTGVSQNPRHKITKRGQNVTFRCDPISEHNRLYWYRQTLGQGPEFLTYFQNEAQLEKSRLLSDRFSAERPKGSFSTLEIQRTEQGDSAMYLCASSLNQLGQILAAQFFGPGTRLTVL.

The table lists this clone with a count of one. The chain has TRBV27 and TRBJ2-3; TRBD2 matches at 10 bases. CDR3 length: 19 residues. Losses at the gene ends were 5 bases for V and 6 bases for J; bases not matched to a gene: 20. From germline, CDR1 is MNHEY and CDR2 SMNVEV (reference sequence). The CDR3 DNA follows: TGTGCCAGCAGTCCACGTATCAGAGCTAGCGGGGGTGGGCTGGATACGCAGTATTTT. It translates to CASSPRIRASGGGLDTQYF.

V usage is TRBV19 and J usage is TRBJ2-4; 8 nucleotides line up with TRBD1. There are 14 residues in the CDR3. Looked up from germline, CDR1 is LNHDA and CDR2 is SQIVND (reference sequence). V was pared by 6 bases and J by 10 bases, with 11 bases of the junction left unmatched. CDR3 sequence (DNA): TGTGCCAGTAGACTACAGGGGGAACCCAGGATTCAGTACTTC. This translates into CASRLQGEPRIQYF.

Here the CDR3 reads CASSLVPPTGGLAYEQYF. CDR3 DNA: TGTGCCAGCAGCTTGGTTCCCCCTACAGGGGGACTCGCCTACGAGCAGTACTTC. The J gene is TRBJ2-7, the V gene TRBV5-4, with 8 positions matching TRBD1. CDR3 size: 18 residues. The germline V gene encodes CDR1 SGHNT and CDR2 YYREEE (reference sequence). The junction had 13 bases not matched to a gene; V was cut back by 0 bases and J by 2 bases.

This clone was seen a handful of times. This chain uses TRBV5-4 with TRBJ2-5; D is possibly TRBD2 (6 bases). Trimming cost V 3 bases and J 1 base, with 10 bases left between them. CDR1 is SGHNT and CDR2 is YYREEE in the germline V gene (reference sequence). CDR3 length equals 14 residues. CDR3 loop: CASSSGTFQETQYF. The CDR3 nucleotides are TGTGCCAGCAGCTCCGGGACTTTCCAAGAGACCCAGTACTTC.

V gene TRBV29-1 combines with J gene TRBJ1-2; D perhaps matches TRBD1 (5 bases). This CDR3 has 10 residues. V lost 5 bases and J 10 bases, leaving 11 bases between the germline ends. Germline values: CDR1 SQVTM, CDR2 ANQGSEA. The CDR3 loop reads CSVPDIDYTF. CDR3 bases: TGCAGCGTTCCGGACATCGACTACACCTTC.

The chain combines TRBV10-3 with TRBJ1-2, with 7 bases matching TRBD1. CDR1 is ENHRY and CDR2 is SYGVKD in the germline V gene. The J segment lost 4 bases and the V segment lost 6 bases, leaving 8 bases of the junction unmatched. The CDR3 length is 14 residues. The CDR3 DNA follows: TGTGCCATCAGGGACAGGTCCGGCGTCTATGGCTACACCTTC. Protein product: CAIRDRSGVYGYTF.

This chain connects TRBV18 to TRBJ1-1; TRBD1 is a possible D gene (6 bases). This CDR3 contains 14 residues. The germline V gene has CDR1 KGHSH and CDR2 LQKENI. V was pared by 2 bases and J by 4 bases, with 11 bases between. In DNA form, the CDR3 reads TGTGCCAGCTCACCAGTGAGGGGGTTCACTGAAGCTTTCTTT. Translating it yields CASSPVRGFTEAFF.

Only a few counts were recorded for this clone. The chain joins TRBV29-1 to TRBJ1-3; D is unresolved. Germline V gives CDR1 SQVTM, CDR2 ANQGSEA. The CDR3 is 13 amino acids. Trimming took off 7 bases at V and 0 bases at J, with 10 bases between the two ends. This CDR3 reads CSGQAFSGNTIYF. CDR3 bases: TGCAGCGGGCAGGCCTTCTCTGGAAACACCATATATTTT. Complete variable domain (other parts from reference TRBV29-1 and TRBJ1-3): SAVISQKPSRDICQRGTSLTIQCQVDSQVTMMFWYRQQPGQSLTLIATANQGSEATYESGFVIDKFPISRPNLTFSTLTVSNMSPEDSSIYLCSGQAFSGNTIYFGEGSWLTVV.

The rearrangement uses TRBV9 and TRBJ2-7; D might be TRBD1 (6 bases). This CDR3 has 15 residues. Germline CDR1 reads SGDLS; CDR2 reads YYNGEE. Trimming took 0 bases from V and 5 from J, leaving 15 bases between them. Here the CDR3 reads CASSVGGQPWDEQYF. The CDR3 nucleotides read TGTGCCAGCAGCGTAGGAGGACAGCCCTGGGACGAGCAGTACTTC.

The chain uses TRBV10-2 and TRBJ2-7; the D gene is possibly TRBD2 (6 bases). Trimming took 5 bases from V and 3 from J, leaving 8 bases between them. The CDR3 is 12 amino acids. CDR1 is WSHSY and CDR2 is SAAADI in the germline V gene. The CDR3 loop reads CASSRDFYEQYF. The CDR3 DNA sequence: TGCGCCAGCAGTCGGGACTTCTACGAGCAGTACTTC.

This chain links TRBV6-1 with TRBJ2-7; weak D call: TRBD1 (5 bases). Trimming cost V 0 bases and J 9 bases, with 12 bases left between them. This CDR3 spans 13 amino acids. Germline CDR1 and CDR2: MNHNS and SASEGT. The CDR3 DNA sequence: TGTGCCAGCAGTGAAGCGAGTCAGGGTACGCAGTACTTC. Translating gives CASSEASQGTQYF.

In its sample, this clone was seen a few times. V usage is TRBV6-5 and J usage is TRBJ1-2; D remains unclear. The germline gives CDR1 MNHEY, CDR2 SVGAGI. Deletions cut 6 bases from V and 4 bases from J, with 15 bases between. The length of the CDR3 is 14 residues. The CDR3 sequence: CASRSFARFYGYTF. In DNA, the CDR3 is TGTGCCAGCAGGAGTTTTGCCCGTTTCTATGGCTACACCTTC.

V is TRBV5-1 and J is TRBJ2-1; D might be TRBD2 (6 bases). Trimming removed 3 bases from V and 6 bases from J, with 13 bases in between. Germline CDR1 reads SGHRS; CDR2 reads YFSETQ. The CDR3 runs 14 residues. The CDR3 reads CASSWRDGGNEQFF. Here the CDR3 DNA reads TGCGCCAGCAGCTGGCGGGACGGGGGCAATGAGCAGTTCTTC.

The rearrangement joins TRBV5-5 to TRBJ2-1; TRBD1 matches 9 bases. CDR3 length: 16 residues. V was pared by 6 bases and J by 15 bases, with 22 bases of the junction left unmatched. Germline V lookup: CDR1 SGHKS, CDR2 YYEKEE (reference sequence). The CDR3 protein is CASNLLRDREKEVGFF. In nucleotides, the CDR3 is TGTGCCAGCAACCTACTTCGGGACAGGGAGAAAGAGGTAGGGTTCTTC.

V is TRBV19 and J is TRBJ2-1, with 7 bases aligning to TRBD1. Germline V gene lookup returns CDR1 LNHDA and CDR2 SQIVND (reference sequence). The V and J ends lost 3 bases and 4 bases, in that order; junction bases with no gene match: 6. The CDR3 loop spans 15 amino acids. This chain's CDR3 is CASSMWDSLYNEQFF. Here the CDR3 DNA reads TGTGCCAGTAGTATGTGGGACAGCCTTTACAATGAGCAGTTCTTC.

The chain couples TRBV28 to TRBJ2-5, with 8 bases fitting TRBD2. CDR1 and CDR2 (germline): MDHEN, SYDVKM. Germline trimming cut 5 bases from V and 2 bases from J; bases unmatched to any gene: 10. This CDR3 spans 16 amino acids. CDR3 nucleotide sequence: TGTGCCAGCAGTAAAAGCGGGAGTAGGGCGCAAGAGACCCAGTACTTC. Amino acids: CASSKSGSRAQETQYF. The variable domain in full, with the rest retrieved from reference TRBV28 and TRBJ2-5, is DVKVTQSSRYLVKRTGEKVFLECVQDMDHENMFWYRQDPGLGLRLIYFSYDVKMKEKGDIPEGYSVSREKKERFSLILESASTNQTSMYLCASSKSGSRAQETQYFGPGTRLLVL.